A single sample gave rise to the 6 T cell receptor beta chains below, sequenced in a study of T cells in localized non-small cell lung cancer. Produced via immunoSEQ multiplex PCR; TCRdb's table is partial and in-frame only. The table has around 20,000 clones, 91% seen once. Material: peripheral blood, obtained before any cancer treatment. The receptors originated from a woman aged 35 to 70 with stage I lung adenocarcinoma.

The V gene is TRBV5-1, the J gene TRBJ2-2; tentatively, D is TRBD2 (5 bases). V shed 5 bases and J shed 5 bases, with 19 bases lying between them. Germline V CDR1 and CDR2: SGHRS, YFSETQ. The CDR3 consists of 16 residues. CDR3 amino acids: CASSYGSRVGTGELFF. The CDR3 region has the DNA TGCGCCAGCAGTTATGGTTCGAGGGTTGGGACCGGGGAGCTGTTTTTT.

This chain connects TRBV28 to TRBJ2-5; 9 nucleotides align to TRBD2. Trimming at V came to 3 bases and at J to 2 bases, leaving 4 bases not matched to a gene. The germline CDR1 and CDR2 sequences are MDHEN and SYDVKM. This CDR3 has 15 residues. CDR3 in amino acids: CASSFDSGRQETQYF. In DNA form, the CDR3 reads TGTGCCAGCAGTTTCGATAGCGGGAGACAAGAGACCCAGTACTTC.

The chain recombines TRBV15 with TRBJ2-7; 9 nucleotides line up with TRBD2. Trimming at V came to 3 bases and at J to 7 bases, leaving 16 bases not matched to a gene. The CDR3 has 17 amino acids. Germline V gene lookup returns CDR1 LNHNV and CDR2 YYDKDF (reference sequence). CDR3 DNA: TGTGCCACCAGCAGCGATCGAACGGGCGGGGGGGCCGTGGAGCAGTACTTC. Its translation: CATSSDRTGGGAVEQYF.

This sequence joins TRBV27 and TRBJ2-3; 9 nucleotides align to TRBD2. There are 17 residues in the CDR3. Trimming cost V 5 bases and J 4 bases; bases outside gene matches: 13. Germline-derived CDR1 and CDR2 are MNHEY and SMNVEV (reference sequence). The CDR3 bases are TGTGCCAGCAGTCCGTGGACTAGCGCGGTTGCACCAGATACGCAGTATTTT. It translates to CASSPWTSAVAPDTQYF.

This chain joins TRBV5-1 and TRBJ2-1; weak D call: TRBD1 (6 bases). V was pared by 4 bases and J by 7 bases, with 9 bases between. Per the germline V gene, CDR1 is SGHRS and CDR2 is YFSETQ. The CDR3 is 12 residues long. The CDR3 DNA sequence: TGCGCCAGCAGCGGGCAGGGGAATGAGCAGTTCTTC. It codes for CASSGQGNEQFF.

This chain uses TRBV27 with TRBJ1-2; the match to TRBD1 covers 7 bases. There are 16 residues in the CDR3. The J segment lost 5 bases and the V segment lost 5 bases, leaving 14 bases of the junction unmatched. The germline gives CDR1 MNHEY, CDR2 SMNVEV (reference sequence). CDR3 nucleotide sequence: TGTGCCAGCAGTCCAGATTACAGGGGATTGGGGTATGGCTACACCTTC. It specifies CASSPDYRGLGYGYTF.